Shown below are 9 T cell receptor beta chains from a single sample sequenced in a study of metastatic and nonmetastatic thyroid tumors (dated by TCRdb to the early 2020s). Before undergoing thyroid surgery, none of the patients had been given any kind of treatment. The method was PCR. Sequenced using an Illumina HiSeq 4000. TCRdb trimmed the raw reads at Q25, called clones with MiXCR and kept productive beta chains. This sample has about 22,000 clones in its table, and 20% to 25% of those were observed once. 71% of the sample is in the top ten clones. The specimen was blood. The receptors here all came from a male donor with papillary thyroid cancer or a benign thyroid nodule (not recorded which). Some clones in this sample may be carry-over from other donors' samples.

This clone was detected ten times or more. The CDR3 region is CASSYSFQRDSYNEQFF. In DNA, the CDR3 is TGTGCCAGCAGTTACTCGTTCCAGCGGGACTCCTACAATGAGCAGTTCTTC. The V gene is TRBV6-5, the J gene TRBJ2-1; 7 bases are a match to TRBD2. There are 17 residues in the CDR3. The germline V gene encodes CDR1 MNHEY and CDR2 SVGAGI. The ends lost 0 bases at V and 0 bases at J; junction bases unmatched: 5.

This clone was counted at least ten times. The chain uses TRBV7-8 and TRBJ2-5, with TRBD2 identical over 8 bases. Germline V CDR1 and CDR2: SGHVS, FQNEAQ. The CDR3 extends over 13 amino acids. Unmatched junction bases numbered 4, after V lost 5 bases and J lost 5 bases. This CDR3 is CASSRSGSETQYF. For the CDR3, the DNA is TGTGCCAGCAGCCGAAGCGGGAGTGAGACCCAGTACTTC. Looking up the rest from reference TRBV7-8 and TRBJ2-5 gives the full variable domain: GAGVSQSPRYKVAKRGQDVALRCDPISGHVSLFWYQQALGQGPEFLTYFQNEAQLDKSGLPSDRFFAERPEGSVSTLKIQRTQQEDSAVYLCASSRSGSETQYFGPGTRLLVL.

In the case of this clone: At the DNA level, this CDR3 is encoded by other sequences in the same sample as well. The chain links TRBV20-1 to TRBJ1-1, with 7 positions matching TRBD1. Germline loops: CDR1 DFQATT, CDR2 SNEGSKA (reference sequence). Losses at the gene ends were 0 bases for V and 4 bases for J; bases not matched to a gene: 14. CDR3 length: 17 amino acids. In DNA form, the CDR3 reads TGCAGTGCTAGAGATCCGCTTCCCGGACAGGTGGGCACTGAAGCTTTCTTT. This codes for CSARDPLPGQVGTEAFF.

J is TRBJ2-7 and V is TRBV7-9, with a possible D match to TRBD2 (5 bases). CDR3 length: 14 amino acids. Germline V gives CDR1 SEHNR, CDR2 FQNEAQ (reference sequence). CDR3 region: CSSSLDRGTNEQYF. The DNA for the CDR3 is TGTAGCAGCAGCTTAGATCGGGGTACCAACGAGCAGTACTTC.

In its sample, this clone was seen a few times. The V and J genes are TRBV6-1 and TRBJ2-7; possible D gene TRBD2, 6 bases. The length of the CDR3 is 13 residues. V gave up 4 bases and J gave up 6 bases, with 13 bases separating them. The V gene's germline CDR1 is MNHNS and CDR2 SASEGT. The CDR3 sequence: CASSAAGRSEQYF. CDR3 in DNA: TGTGCCAGCAGTGCCGCGGGGCGGAGCGAGCAGTACTTC.

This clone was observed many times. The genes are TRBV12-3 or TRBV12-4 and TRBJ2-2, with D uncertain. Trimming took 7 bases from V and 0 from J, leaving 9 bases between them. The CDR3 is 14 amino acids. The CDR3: CASTLLPNTGELFF. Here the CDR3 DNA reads TGTGCCAGCACCCTATTGCCGAACACCGGGGAGCTGTTTTTT.

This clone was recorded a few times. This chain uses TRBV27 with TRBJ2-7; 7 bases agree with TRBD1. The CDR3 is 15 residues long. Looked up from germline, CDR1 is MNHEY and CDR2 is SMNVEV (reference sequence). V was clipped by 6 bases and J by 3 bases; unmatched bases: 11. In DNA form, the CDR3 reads TGTGCCAGCAGGCTACAGGGGCTAGACTACTACGAGCAGTACTTC. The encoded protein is CASRLQGLDYYEQYF.

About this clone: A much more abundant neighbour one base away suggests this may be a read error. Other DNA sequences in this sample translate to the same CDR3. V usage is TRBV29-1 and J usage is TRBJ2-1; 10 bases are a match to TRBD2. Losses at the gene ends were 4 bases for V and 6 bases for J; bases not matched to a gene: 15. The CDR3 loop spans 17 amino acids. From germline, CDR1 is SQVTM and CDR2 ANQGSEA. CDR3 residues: CSVAGGIIAGGANEQFF. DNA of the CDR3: TGCAGCGTTGCGGGCGGTATTATAGCGGGGGGCGCCAATGAGCAGTTCTTC.

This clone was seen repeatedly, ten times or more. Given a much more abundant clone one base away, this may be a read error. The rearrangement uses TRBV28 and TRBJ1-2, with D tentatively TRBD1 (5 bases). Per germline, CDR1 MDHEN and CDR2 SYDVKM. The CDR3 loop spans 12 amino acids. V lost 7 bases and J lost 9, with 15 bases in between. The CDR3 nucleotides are TGTGCCAGCACACCTAAGCCAGGGCGCTACACCTTC. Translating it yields CASTPKPGRYTF.